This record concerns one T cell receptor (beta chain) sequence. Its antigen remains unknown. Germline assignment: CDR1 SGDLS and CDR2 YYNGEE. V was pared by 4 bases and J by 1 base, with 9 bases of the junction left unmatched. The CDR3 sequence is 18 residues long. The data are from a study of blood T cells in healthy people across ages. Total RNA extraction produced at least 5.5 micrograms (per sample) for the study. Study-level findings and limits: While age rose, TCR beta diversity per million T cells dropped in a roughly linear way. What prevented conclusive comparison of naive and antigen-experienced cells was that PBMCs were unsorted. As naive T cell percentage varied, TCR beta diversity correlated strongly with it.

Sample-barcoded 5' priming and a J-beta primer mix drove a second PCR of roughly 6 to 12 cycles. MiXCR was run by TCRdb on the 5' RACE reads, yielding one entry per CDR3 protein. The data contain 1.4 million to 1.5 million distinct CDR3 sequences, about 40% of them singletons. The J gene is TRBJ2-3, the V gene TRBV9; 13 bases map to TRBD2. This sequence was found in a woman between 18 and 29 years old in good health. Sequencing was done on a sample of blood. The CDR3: CASSPRTSGSGGTDTQYF. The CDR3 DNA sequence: TGTGCCAGCAGCCCACGGACTAGCGGGAGTGGAGGCACAGATACGCAGTATTTT.